The clone carrying this T cell receptor (beta chain) was picked up a small number of times. Its antigen is unknown. This record belongs to a study of long-term antiretroviral therapy in people with HIV. Study-wide results and caveats: Collection spanned 2004 to 2017; ART regimens may be less effective than current ones.

This CDR3 spans 13 amino acids. Trimming left V 2 bases short and J 1 base short, with 5 bases between. Germline CDR1 reads MNHNS; CDR2 reads SASEGT. Running of the v3.0 immunoSEQ assay took place at survey level. Clones were sequenced by immunoSEQ multiplex PCR, and TCRdb holds only the in-frame ones, with some missing. Of 20,000 to 25,000 clones listed, less than 85% were seen once; the top ten hold 9% to 15%. The rearrangement links TRBV6-1 to TRBJ1-1; D call uncertain. This sample comprised unsorted PBMCs, obtained 1.7 to 1.8 years before starting antiretroviral therapy. This receptor was identified in a woman in her 40s with HIV. In nucleotides, the CDR3 is TGTGCCAGCAGTGAAACTCAGAACACTGAAGCTTTCTTT. Protein product: CASSETQNTEAFF.